This TCR beta chain was found in a study of T cell responses to AZD1222 COVID-19 vaccine. TCRdb's table, derived via immunoSEQ multiplex PCR, lists solely in-frame clones and lacks some. The sample carries 75,000 to 100,000 clones, around nine tenths recorded once. V lost 6 bases and J 3 bases, leaving 12 bases between the germline ends. CDR3 length: 15 residues. Germline V gene sequence: CDR1 SNHLY, CDR2 FYNNEI. V usage is TRBV2 and J usage is TRBJ1-6; tentatively, D is TRBD1 (6 bases). The receptor comes from an adult in good health. The sample in question was peripheral blood, obtained on day 0 of AZD1222 vaccination. This CDR3 reads CASSAGALYNSPLHF. In nucleotides, the CDR3 is TGTGCCAGCAGCGCAGGGGCCCTCTATAATTCACCCCTCCACTTT.